This T cell receptor beta chain stems from a study of prognosis after radiotherapy for stage I lung cancer. Germline CDR1 is MDHEN and CDR2 is SYDVKM. Trimming took 5 bases from V and 2 from J; bases not matched to a gene: 15. There are 17 residues in the CDR3. Amplification of TCR beta CDR3 from genomic DNA used two-round multiplex PCR. Primers were specific to each TRBV and TRBJ gene in first-round PCR. It was universal primers that the second PCR round used. TCRdb analysed the multiplex PCR reads with MiXCR anew, one entry per CDR3 protein. The sample consists of approximately 28,000 distinct CDR3 sequences, 35% to 45% of them appearing once.

The sequence derives from a donor older than 45 with non-small cell lung cancer. Sequences were derived from PBMCs, sampled before or after stereotactic body radiation therapy (not recorded which). The chain has TRBV28 and TRBJ2-7; 7 positions agree with TRBD2. The CDR3 reads CASSGWRRLAYAYEQYF. The CDR3, as DNA: TGTGCCAGCAGTGGTTGGCGGAGACTAGCTTATGCCTACGAGCAGTACTTC.